These 27 T cell receptor beta chains share one sample of origin, sequenced in a study of T cell responses to AZD1222 COVID-19 vaccine. Measured with immunoSEQ multiplex PCR; TCRdb has only the in-frame clones, and not every one. The profile shows approximately 70,000 clones, about 83% of them singletons. The sample was peripheral blood, taken on day 0 of AZD1222 vaccination. The receptors were sampled from an adult in good health.

The chain couples TRBV7-3 to TRBJ1-6; 9 bases match TRBD1. The V and J ends lost 5 bases and 4 bases, in that order; junction bases with no gene match: 12. The length of the CDR3 is 18 residues. CDR1 is SGHTA, CDR2 FQGTGA, per germline. The CDR3 loop is CASSKGQGGGAYNSPLHF. CDR3 in DNA: TGTGCCAGCAGCAAGGGACAGGGTGGAGGGGCATATAATTCACCCCTCCACTTT. Looking up the rest from reference TRBV7-3 and TRBJ1-6 gives the full variable domain: GAGVSQTPSNKVTEKGKYVELRCDPISGHTALYWYRQSLGQGPEFLIYFQGTGAADDSGLPNDRFFAVRPEGSVSTLKIQRTERGDSAVYLCASSKGQGGGAYNSPLHFGNGTRLTVT.

This chain links TRBV12-3 or TRBV12-4 with TRBJ1-1; no definite D call. The CDR3 sequence is 13 residues long. Trimming removed 6 bases from V and 1 base from J, with 9 bases in between. CDR3 in amino acids: CASRPNRNTEAFF. The CDR3 DNA reads as TGTGCCAGCAGACCGAACAGGAACACTGAAGCTTTCTTT.

The chain is built from TRBV30 and TRBJ2-3, with a tentative D call TRBD1 (7 bases). V was pared by 3 bases and J by 0 bases, with 10 bases between. The CDR3 extends over 14 amino acids. Germline CDR1 and CDR2: GTSNPN and SVGIG (reference sequence). CDR3 DNA: TGTGCCTGGAGGCGGGACAGAAGCACAGATACGCAGTATTTT. Amino acid sequence: CAWRRDRSTDTQYF. Based on the CDR3 plus reference TRBV30 and TRBJ2-3, the full variable domain is SQTIHQWPATLVQPVGSPLSLECTVEGTSNPNLYWYRQAAGRGLQLLFYSVGIGQISSEVPQNLSASRPQDRQFILSSKKLLLSDSGFYLCAWRRDRSTDTQYFGPGTRLTVL.

The genes are TRBV9 and TRBJ2-5; the D is unclear. V was cut by 3 bases and J by 2 bases, with 8 bases left in between. The V gene's germline CDR1 is SGDLS and CDR2 YYNGEE. This CDR3 is 13 amino acids long. CDR3 loop: CASSAYLQETQYF. In DNA form, the CDR3 reads TGTGCCAGCAGCGCCTACCTACAAGAGACCCAGTACTTC.

V gene TRBV29-1 combines with J gene TRBJ2-4; 9 nucleotides match TRBD1. The trim removed 3 bases at V and 8 bases at J, leaving 11 bases unmatched. CDR1 and CDR2 (germline): SQVTM, ANQGSEA. The CDR3 consists of 15 residues. The DNA for the CDR3 is TGCAGCGTTGATAGGAGGGTGGGACAGGGATACATTCAGTACTTC. Its translation is CSVDRRVGQGYIQYF.

The chain joins TRBV5-6 to TRBJ1-5; no firm D call. V lost 4 bases and J lost 2, with 16 bases in between. Per germline, CDR1 SGHDT and CDR2 YYEEEE. This CDR3 is built from 16 residues. The DNA of the CDR3 is TGTGCCAGCAGCCCGAAATCTTGGTTCGGCAATCAGCCCCAGCATTTT. Translating it yields CASSPKSWFGNQPQHF.

The rearrangement links TRBV10-3 to TRBJ1-2; D is perhaps TRBD1 (5 bases). The CDR3 spans 15 residues. V gave up 2 bases and J gave up 4 bases, with 14 bases separating them. The germline V gene encodes CDR1 ENHRY and CDR2 SYGVKD. The CDR3 DNA is TGTGCCATCAGTGAGGGCGGGGGGACCCTCTATGGCTACACCTTC. Its protein is CAISEGGGTLYGYTF.

The chain combines TRBV6-6 with TRBJ2-3, with a tentative D call TRBD2 (5 bases). The V end was cut by 3 bases, the J end by 4 bases, with 14 bases between. CDR3 length: 15 amino acids. Germline V gene data show CDR1 as MNHNY and CDR2 as SVGAGI (reference sequence). In DNA form, the CDR3 reads TGTGCCAGCAGTTATCCCAGCGGTATCTCAGATACGCAGTATTTT. Protein: CASSYPSGISDTQYF.

J is TRBJ2-3 and V is TRBV28; 9 bases are a match to TRBD1. The CDR3 consists of 16 residues. Trimming cost V 7 bases and J 3 bases; bases outside gene matches: 11. From germline, CDR1 is MDHEN and CDR2 SYDVKM. In DNA form, the CDR3 reads TGTGCCAGCACCCCTTGGACAGGGGTAGGAACAGATACGCAGTATTTT. Protein product: CASTPWTGVGTDTQYF.

CDR3 sequence: CASTPEGGPPGEAFF. Written as DNA, the CDR3 is TGTGCCAGCACCCCCGAGGGGGGTCCTCCAGGTGAAGCTTTCTTT. The chain links TRBV5-4 to TRBJ1-1; D is perhaps TRBD1 (6 bases). The CDR3 contains 15 residues. Germline V lookup: CDR1 SGHNT, CDR2 YYREEE (reference sequence). Deletions cut 6 bases from V and 7 bases from J, with 22 bases between. Supplemented by reference TRBV5-4 and TRBJ1-1, the full variable domain reads ETGVTQSPTHLIKTRGQQVTLRCSSQSGHNTVSWYQQALGQGPQFIFQYYREEENGRGNFPPRFSGLQFPNYSSELNVNALELDDSALYLCASTPEGGPPGEAFFGQGTRLTVV.

V usage is TRBV4-2 and J usage is TRBJ2-3; 10 bases align to TRBD2. The V gene end was trimmed by 7 bases and the J gene end by 3 bases; junction bases not matched to a gene: 7. Germline V gene sequence: CDR1 LGHNA, CDR2 YNFKEQ. The CDR3 length is 15 residues. CDR3 DNA: TGTGCCAGCACCCCTGGGGGACTAGCGACAGATACGCAGTATTTT. Amino acids: CASTPGGLATDTQYF.

V and J are TRBV7-9 and TRBJ1-2; the D gene is possibly TRBD1 (6 bases). The CDR3 is 15 residues long. Trimming removed 2 bases from V and 4 bases from J, with 14 bases in between. Germline CDR1 and CDR2: SEHNR and FQNEAQ (reference sequence). CDR3 sequence: CASSLIGGAGYGYTF. CDR3 in DNA: TGTGCCAGCAGCTTAATTGGGGGGGCAGGCTATGGCTACACCTTC.

V usage is TRBV15 and J usage is TRBJ2-5; a weak D match, TRBD1 (5 bases). Trimming left V 4 bases short and J 5 bases short, with 20 bases between. Germline lookup yields CDR1 LNHNV and CDR2 YYDKDF (reference sequence). The CDR3 runs 16 residues. The CDR3 bases are TGTGCCACCAGCAATGGACCGCAGAGAAAGGGGGAGACCCAGTACTTC. Translation: CATSNGPQRKGETQYF.

The chain links TRBV5-5 to TRBJ2-1, with D perhaps TRBD1 (6 bases). CDR3 length: 14 amino acids. The germline CDR1 and CDR2 sequences are SGHKS and YYEKEE (reference sequence). V was shortened by 3 bases and J by 8 bases, with 15 bases between the two germline ends. The CDR3 spells CASSWSTGADEQFF. For the CDR3, the DNA is TGTGCCAGCAGCTGGTCGACAGGAGCCGATGAGCAGTTCTTC.

The chain combines TRBV7-9 with TRBJ2-5, with D unresolved. Trimming took off 3 bases at V and 9 bases at J, with 17 bases between the two ends. The germline V gene has CDR1 SEHNR and CDR2 FQNEAQ (reference sequence). This CDR3 has 14 amino acids. The CDR3 DNA is TGTGCCAGCAGCTTCTTCGGGTCCCATGAGGCCCAGTACTTC. Translating gives CASSFFGSHEAQYF. Supplemented by reference TRBV7-9 and TRBJ2-5, the full variable domain reads DTGVSQNPRHKITKRGQNVTFRCDPISEHNRLYWYRQTLGQGPEFLTYFQNEAQLEKSRLLSDRFSAERPKGSFSTLEIQRTEQGDSAMYLCASSFFGSHEAQYFGPGTRLLVL.

The V and J genes are TRBV20-1 and TRBJ1-2; no firm D call. CDR3 length equals 11 residues. With 6 bases removed from V and 2 bases from J, the gap between germline ends came to 7 bases. Germline CDR1 reads DFQATT; CDR2 reads SNEGSKA (reference sequence). This CDR3 reads CSARYNYGYTF. In nucleotides, the CDR3 is TGCAGTGCCAGATACAACTATGGCTACACCTTC.

V gene TRBV6-5 combines with J gene TRBJ1-3; TRBD1 might be the D (6 bases). The CDR3 has 15 residues. Trimming took 2 bases from V and 0 from J, leaving 8 bases between them. Germline V gives CDR1 MNHEY, CDR2 SVGAGI. The CDR3 protein is CASSYRDISGNTIYF. The CDR3 DNA sequence: TGTGCCAGCAGTTACCGGGACATCTCTGGAAACACCATATATTTT.

The chain joins TRBV7-8 to TRBJ1-2; 7 positions agree with TRBD1. This CDR3 is built from 13 residues. The J segment lost 6 bases and the V segment lost 5 bases, leaving 6 bases of the junction unmatched. Germline V gives CDR1 SGHVS, CDR2 FQNEAQ. The CDR3 bases are TGTGCCAGCAGCCCCCAGGGGGGCGATGGCTACACCTTC. This sequence encodes CASSPQGGDGYTF.

The chain employs TRBV6-5 and TRBJ2-7; no clear D gene. Trimming left V 2 bases short and J 6 bases short, with 14 bases between. The CDR3 is made up of 14 amino acids. Germline CDR1 is MNHEY and CDR2 is SVGAGI. The CDR3 reads CASSYRGDVAEQYF. The CDR3 nucleotides are TGTGCCAGCAGTTACCGAGGTGACGTCGCCGAGCAGTACTTC.

This clone was counted a few times. The V call is TRBV7-8, the J call TRBJ2-1; 7 nucleotides match TRBD1. Looked up from germline, CDR1 is SGHVS and CDR2 is FQNEAQ. There are 15 residues in the CDR3. The junction had 8 bases not matched to a gene; V was cut back by 5 bases and J by 4 bases. The chain's CDR3 is CASSLQGYRYNEQFF. The CDR3 DNA is TGTGCCAGCAGCCTACAGGGGTATAGATACAATGAGCAGTTCTTC.

The chain combines TRBV29-1 with TRBJ2-5; D possibly corresponds to TRBD1 (6 bases). The germline CDR1 and CDR2 sequences are SQVTM and ANQGSEA. The CDR3 covers 13 residues. Trimming took off 3 bases at V and 5 bases at J, with 13 bases between the two ends. The CDR3 loop reads CSVELQGSETQYF. The CDR3 DNA reads as TGCAGCGTTGAGTTGCAGGGGTCGGAGACCCAGTACTTC. The full variable domain, in which reference TRBV29-1 and TRBJ2-5 provide the parts outside the CDR3, is SAVISQKPSRDICQRGTSLTIQCQVDSQVTMMFWYRQQPGQSLTLIATANQGSEATYESGFVIDKFPISRPNLTFSTLTVSNMSPEDSSIYLCSVELQGSETQYFGPGTRLLVL.

The chain carries TRBV7-8 and TRBJ1-5; no definite D call. Trimming stripped 0 bases from V and 0 bases from J, with 18 bases between. The CDR3 is 19 amino acids. Germline CDR1 and CDR2: SGHVS and FQNEAQ. CDR3 region: CASSLAGLRSKYSNQPQHF. The CDR3 DNA reads as TGTGCCAGCAGCTTAGCAGGATTGCGCAGCAAATATAGCAATCAGCCCCAGCATTTT. The full variable domain, with the rest looked up from reference TRBV7-8 and TRBJ1-5, is GAGVSQSPRYKVAKRGQDVALRCDPISGHVSLFWYQQALGQGPEFLTYFQNEAQLDKSGLPSDRFFAERPEGSVSTLKIQRTQQEDSAVYLCASSLAGLRSKYSNQPQHFGDGTRLSIL.

In regard to this clone: Distinct nucleotide sequences in the sample also encode this CDR3. The chain is built from TRBV18 and TRBJ1-2; perhaps TRBD1 as D (6 bases). Trimming shortened V by 0 bases and J by 0 bases, and 11 bases separated the two germline ends. The CDR3 has 16 amino acids. The germline gives CDR1 KGHSH, CDR2 LQKENI. The DNA of the CDR3 is TGTGCCAGCTCACCACCGGGACAAGGCCCTAACTATGGCTACACCTTC. Its protein is CASSPPGQGPNYGYTF. Supplemented by reference TRBV18 and TRBJ1-2, the full variable domain reads NAGVMQNPRHLVRRRGQEARLRCSPMKGHSHVYWYRQLPEEGLKFMVYLQKENIIDESGMPKERFSAEFPKEGPSILRIQQVVRGDSAAYFCASSPPGQGPNYGYTFGSGTRLTVV.

This clone was found a few times. The chain has TRBV5-5 and TRBJ1-6, with D possibly matching TRBD1 (5 bases). The germline V gene has CDR1 SGHKS and CDR2 YYEKEE (reference sequence). This CDR3 region has 13 residues. V lost 5 bases and J lost 8, with 11 bases in between. The DNA for the CDR3 is TGTGCCAGCAGTTTCGACAGTGATTCACCCCTCCACTTT. It codes for CASSFDSDSPLHF.

The CDR3 loop reads CASSPPATGRGYTF. CDR3 nucleotide sequence: TGTGCCAGCTCACCACCGGCAACAGGACGTGGCTACACCTTC. J is TRBJ1-2 and V is TRBV18, with a possible D match to TRBD1 (5 bases). The V and J ends lost 0 bases and 7 bases respectively, with 12 bases between them. Germline CDR1 KGHSH, CDR2 LQKENI. The CDR3 extends over 14 amino acids. The whole variable domain, remainder taken from reference TRBV18 and TRBJ1-2, is NAGVMQNPRHLVRRRGQEARLRCSPMKGHSHVYWYRQLPEEGLKFMVYLQKENIIDESGMPKERFSAEFPKEGPSILRIQQVVRGDSAAYFCASSPPATGRGYTFGSGTRLTVV.

The V and J genes are TRBV5-1 and TRBJ1-2; no firm D call. Germline-derived CDR1 and CDR2 are SGHRS and YFSETQ. The ends were cut back, 0 bases at V and 7 bases at J, with 10 bases in the middle. The CDR3 consists of 13 residues. The CDR3 sequence: CASSLDRGFGYTF. The CDR3 coding sequence is TGCGCCAGCAGCTTGGATCGGGGATTTGGCTACACCTTC.

The genes are TRBV19 and TRBJ1-6; possible D gene TRBD1, 5 bases. Germline V gives CDR1 LNHDA, CDR2 SQIVND (reference sequence). V lost 2 bases and J lost 12, with 17 bases in between. The CDR3 is 15 amino acids. The CDR3 region has the DNA TGTGCCAGTAGTATACAGGATCGCGGGAGGGGACCCCTCCACTTT. Amino acid sequence: CASSIQDRGRGPLHF.